Sequencing of this T cell receptor beta chain was carried out in a study of blood T cell repertoires in COVID-19. TCRdb keeps only in-frame clones here, not all; method: immunoSEQ multiplex PCR. Counted here are 540,000 or so clones, roughly 89% occurring once; the ten biggest clones make up 7.5% to 9.5%. Germline loops: CDR1 LNHDA, CDR2 SQIVND (reference sequence). Trimming shortened V by 4 bases and J by 4 bases, and 7 bases separated the two germline ends. The CDR3 spans 12 residues. Material: peripheral blood. This rearrangement joins TRBV19 to TRBJ1-1, with D possibly being TRBD1 (5 bases). The sequence was obtained from a woman aged 45-60 years with COVID-19, enrolled during active disease. The CDR3 here is CASSKGPTEAFF. The CDR3 bases are TGTGCCAGTAGTAAGGGGCCCACTGAAGCTTTCTTT.